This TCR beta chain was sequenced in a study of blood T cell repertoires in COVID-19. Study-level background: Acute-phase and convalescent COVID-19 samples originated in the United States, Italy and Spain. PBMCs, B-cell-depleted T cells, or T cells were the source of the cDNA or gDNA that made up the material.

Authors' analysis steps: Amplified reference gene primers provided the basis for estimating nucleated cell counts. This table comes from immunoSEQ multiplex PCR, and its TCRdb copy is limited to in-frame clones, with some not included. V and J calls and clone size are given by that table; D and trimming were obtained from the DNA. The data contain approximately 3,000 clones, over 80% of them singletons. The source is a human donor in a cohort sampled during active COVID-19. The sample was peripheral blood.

The CDR3 nucleotides read TGCAGCGTTTGGGCCCAGGAGGAGTCCCGCACCGGGGAGCTGTTTTTT. Translation gives CSVWAQEESRTGELFF. This chain joins TRBV29-1 and TRBJ2-2; tentatively, D is TRBD2 (5 bases). The CDR3 length is 16 residues. The germline V gene has CDR1 SQVTM and CDR2 ANQGSEA. Trimming took 5 bases from V and 4 from J, leaving 20 bases between them.